This TCR beta chain emerged from a study of cytotoxic CD8 clonotypes in ibrutinib-treated CLL. Comment on this clone: The antigen remains unidentified.

The data were produced by immunoSEQ multiplex PCR, yet TCRdb's version contains in-frame clones alone and is incomplete. The sample shows about 34,000 clones, 69% of them seen only once. The germline V gene encodes CDR1 MNHEY and CDR2 SVGAGI. CDR3 length equals 15 residues. V dropped 4 bases and J dropped 4; count of bases not matched to a gene: 5. Study-level findings and limits: Baseline levels were approached again at progression, after clonality had risen at ibrutinib response. Public clonotypes, an uncommon group, contracted or remained stable on treatment.

The sequences come from PBMCs, collected before ibrutinib treatment. This TCR was recovered from a human donor with chronic lymphocytic leukemia. V usage is TRBV6-5 and J usage is TRBJ2-7, with 12 nucleotides matching TRBD2. DNA of the CDR3: TGTGCCAGCAGTTCGACTAGCGGGGGCTTGTACGAGCAGTACTTC. Translating it yields CASSSTSGGLYEQYF.